This is a list of T cell receptor beta chains from one sample in a study of blood T cell repertoires in COVID-19. The table came from immunoSEQ multiplex PCR; TCRdb's copy has only in-frame clones and leaves some out. The data contain about 150,000 clones, around 91% of them seen just once; the ten biggest clones take up approximately 2.8%. Sequencing input: peripheral blood. All receptors come from a woman aged 55-69 years with active COVID-19. CDR3s include the opening cysteine and the closing phenylalanine or tryptophan. A D gene is named only where the DNA matches it firmly. The size field is filled for only some rows; it gives once, few, many or a size class.

16	NA	NA	TRBV6-5	TRBJ2-3	CASSYASAWRTDTQYF	TGTGCCAGCAGTTACGCCAGCGCCTGGCGCACAGATACGCAGTATTTT
13	NA	once	TRBV28	TRBJ1-1	CASSFIRNTEAFF	TGTGCCAGCAGTTTTATCCGGAACACTGAAGCTTTCTTT
14	NA	NA	TRBV6-5	TRBJ1-1	CASSYSTGHTEAFF	TGTGCCAGCAGTTACTCAACAGGGCACACTGAAGCTTTCTTT
15	NA	NA	TRBV4-3	TRBJ1-2	CASSRSRPASGGYTF	TGCGCCAGCAGCCGGAGTCGACCCGCATCTGGTGGCTACACCTTC
14	NA	NA	TRBV7-3	TRBJ2-5	CASSPGHLQETQYF	TGTGCCAGCAGCCCCGGACACCTTCAAGAGACCCAGTACTTC
14	NA	NA	TRBV27	TRBJ2-3	CASSFGHGSDTQYF	TGTGCCAGCAGTTTTGGACATGGGTCAGATACGCAGTATTTT
17	TRBD2	NA	TRBV6-2/TRBV6-3	TRBJ2-7	CASSHRLLAGVRNEQYF	TGTGCCAGCAGTCACAGACTCTTAGCGGGAGTCAGGAACGAGCAGTACTTC
17	NA	NA	TRBV7-8	TRBJ1-3	CASSLGTARGSGNTIYF	TGTGCCAGCAGCTTAGGGACAGCCCGGGGCTCTGGAAACACCATATATTTT
16	TRBD2	NA	TRBV3-1/TRBV3-2	TRBJ2-7	CASSPALAGSSYEQYF	TGTGCCAGCAGCCCAGCTCTAGCGGGCAGCTCCTACGAGCAGTACTTC
14	TRBD1	NA	TRBV6-5	TRBJ1-4	CASSLGQGREKLFF	TGTGCCAGCAGTCTGGGACAGGGTCGTGAAAAACTGTTTTTT
15	NA	NA	TRBV9	TRBJ1-6	CASSVGQLYNSPLHF	TGTGCCAGCAGCGTAGGACAGCTTTATAATTCACCCCTCCACTTT
13	NA	NA	TRBV6-5	TRBJ1-2	CASSYGWAYGYTF	TGTGCCAGCAGTTACGGCTGGGCTTATGGCTACACCTTC
18	TRBD1	NA	TRBV27	TRBJ2-7	CASSHRGQGKRGPYEQYF	TGTGCCAGCAGTCACCGGGGACAGGGGAAGAGGGGTCCCTACGAGCAGTACTTC
14	NA	NA	TRBV14	TRBJ1-1	CASSQGPGSTEAFF	TGTGCCAGCAGCCAAGGACCGGGGAGCACTGAAGCTTTCTTT
15	TRBD2	NA	TRBV15	TRBJ2-1	CATSRAGGLYNEQFF	TGTGCCACCAGCAGAGCGGGAGGGCTCTACAATGAGCAGTTCTTC
13	NA	NA	TRBV9	TRBJ2-1	CASSVAGLDEQFF	TGTGCCAGCAGCGTAGCGGGACTTGATGAGCAGTTCTTC
14	TRBD2	NA	TRBV19	TRBJ2-7	CASRGAGEGYEQYF	TGTGCCAGTAGAGGAGCGGGGGAGGGCTACGAGCAGTACTTC
14	TRBD1	NA	TRBV2	TRBJ2-2	CASGDRANTGELFF	TGTGCCAGTGGGGACAGGGCGAACACCGGGGAGCTGTTTTTT
13	NA	NA	TRBV10-3	TRBJ2-5	CAIRASAGETQYF	TGTGCCATCAGGGCCAGCGCGGGAGAGACCCAGTACTTC
13	NA	NA	TRBV27	TRBJ2-3	CASSLNGGDTQYF	TGTGCCAGCAGTTTGAACGGAGGGGATACGCAGTATTTT
17	TRBD1	once	TRBV4-1	TRBJ1-4	CASRQGGLRATNEKLFF	TGCGCCAGTCGACAGGGGGGACTGAGAGCAACTAATGAAAAACTGTTTTTT
14	NA	NA	TRBV2	TRBJ1-2	CASLRLMGSYGYTF	TGTGCCAGCCTCCGCTTAATGGGCAGCTATGGCTACACCTTC
14	TRBD2	NA	TRBV6-1	TRBJ2-4	CASSEPGLAGGQYF	TGTGCCAGCAGTGAACCGGGACTAGCGGGAGGGCAGTACTTC
14	TRBD1	NA	TRBV27	TRBJ1-1	CASSSQGGNTEAFF	TGTGCCAGCAGTTCACAGGGGGGGAACACTGAAGCTTTCTTT
16	TRBD1	NA	TRBV3-1/TRBV3-2	TRBJ2-5	CASSQVRDRARETQYF	TGTGCCAGCAGCCAAGTGAGGGACAGGGCCCGAGAGACCCAGTACTTC